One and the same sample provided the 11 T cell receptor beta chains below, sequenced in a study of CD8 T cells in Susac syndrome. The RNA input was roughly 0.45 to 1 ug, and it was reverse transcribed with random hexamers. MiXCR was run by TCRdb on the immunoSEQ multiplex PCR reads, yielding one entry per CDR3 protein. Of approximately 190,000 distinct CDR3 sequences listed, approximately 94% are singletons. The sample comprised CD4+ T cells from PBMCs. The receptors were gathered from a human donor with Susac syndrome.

Here the CDR3 reads CASSTTGAGNTEAFF. CDR3 nucleotides: TGTGCCAGCAGTACAACAGGGGCTGGGAACACTGAAGCTTTCTTT. The gene calls are TRBV5-5 and TRBJ1-1, with TRBD1 identical over 7 bases. J was trimmed by 1 base and V by 5 bases; bases with no gene match: 8. Germline V lookup: CDR1 SGHKS, CDR2 YYEKEE (reference sequence). The CDR3 has 15 amino acids.

The CDR3, as DNA: TGTGCCAGCAGGCAGAGGTTGGAAGAGCAGTACTTC. It codes for CASRQRLEEQYF. V usage is TRBV27 and J usage is TRBJ2-7; D gene uncertain. V gave up 6 bases and J gave up 7 bases, with 13 bases separating them. This CDR3 has 12 residues. The germline gives CDR1 MNHEY, CDR2 SMNVEV (reference sequence).

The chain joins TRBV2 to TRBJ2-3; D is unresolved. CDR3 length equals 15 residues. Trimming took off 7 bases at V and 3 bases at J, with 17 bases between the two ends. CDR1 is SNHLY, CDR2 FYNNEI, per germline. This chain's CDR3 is CASIGSPNPTDTQYF. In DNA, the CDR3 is TGTGCCAGCATAGGGTCCCCGAATCCAACAGATACGCAGTATTTT.

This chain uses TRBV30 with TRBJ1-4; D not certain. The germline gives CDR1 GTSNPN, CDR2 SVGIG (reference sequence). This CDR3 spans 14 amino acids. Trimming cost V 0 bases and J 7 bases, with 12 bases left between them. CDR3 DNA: TGTGCCTGGAGTGTGAGGGCCCCCGGTGAAAAACTGTTTTTT. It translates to CAWSVRAPGEKLFF.

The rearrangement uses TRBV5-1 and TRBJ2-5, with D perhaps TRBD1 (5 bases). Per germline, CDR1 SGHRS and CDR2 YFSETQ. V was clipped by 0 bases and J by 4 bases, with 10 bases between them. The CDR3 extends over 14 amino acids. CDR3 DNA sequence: TGCGCCAGCAGCTTGGGGGCAGGGTTAGAGACCCAGTACTTC. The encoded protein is CASSLGAGLETQYF. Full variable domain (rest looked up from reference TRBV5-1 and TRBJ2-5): KAGVTQTPRYLIKTRGQQVTLSCSPISGHRSVSWYQQTPGQGLQFLFEYFSETQRNKGNFPGRFSGRQFSNSRSEMNVSTLELGDSALYLCASSLGAGLETQYFGPGTRLLVL.

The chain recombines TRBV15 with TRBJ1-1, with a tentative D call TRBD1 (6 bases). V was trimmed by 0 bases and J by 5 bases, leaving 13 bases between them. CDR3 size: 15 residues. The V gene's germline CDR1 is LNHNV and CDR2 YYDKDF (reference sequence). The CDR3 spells CATSRDLTGWTEAFF. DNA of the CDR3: TGTGCCACCAGCAGAGATCTCACAGGGTGGACTGAAGCTTTCTTT.

The CDR3 nucleotides read TGCGCCAGCAGCCGGGTAGGGTACACTGAAGCTTTCTTT. This translates into CASSRVGYTEAFF. The chain has TRBV5-1 and TRBJ1-1; D is undetermined. V was clipped by 4 bases and J by 3 bases, with 10 bases between them. Germline values: CDR1 SGHRS, CDR2 YFSETQ. This CDR3 has 13 residues.

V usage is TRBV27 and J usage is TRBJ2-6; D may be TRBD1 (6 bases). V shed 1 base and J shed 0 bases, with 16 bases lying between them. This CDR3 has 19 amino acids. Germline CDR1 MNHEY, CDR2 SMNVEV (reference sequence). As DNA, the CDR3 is TGTGCCAGCAGTTTATGGGGTCTGGGGGCACTCTCTGGGGCCAACGTCCTGACTTTC. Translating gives CASSLWGLGALSGANVLTF.

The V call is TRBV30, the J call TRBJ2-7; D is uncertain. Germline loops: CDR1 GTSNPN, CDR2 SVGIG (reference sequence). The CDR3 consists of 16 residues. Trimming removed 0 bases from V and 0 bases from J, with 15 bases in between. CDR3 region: CAWSVFLPFPSYEQYF. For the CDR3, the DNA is TGTGCCTGGAGTGTATTCCTTCCATTCCCCTCCTACGAGCAGTACTTC.

The DNA of the CDR3 is TGTGCCAGCAGTCCCCTAAGCAGCGGGGCGGGTGGAGATACGCAGTATTTT. This sequence encodes CASSPLSSGAGGDTQYF. The J gene is TRBJ2-3, the V gene TRBV28; TRBD2 matches 7 bases. Trimming at V came to 5 bases and at J to 5 bases, leaving 16 bases not matched to a gene. CDR3 length equals 17 residues. Germline CDR1 MDHEN, CDR2 SYDVKM.

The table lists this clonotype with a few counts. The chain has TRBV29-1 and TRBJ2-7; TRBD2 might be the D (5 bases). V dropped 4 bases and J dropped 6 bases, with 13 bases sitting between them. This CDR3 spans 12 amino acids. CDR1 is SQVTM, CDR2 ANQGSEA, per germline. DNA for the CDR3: TGCAGCGTTGGGCAGGCACGGGGCGAGCAGTACTTC. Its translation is CSVGQARGEQYF.